Here is one T cell receptor (beta chain) with its context. Ages ranged from roughly 18 to 95 years, with residence in around 24 US areas. A COVID-19 case had been met by exposed participants during the 2 weeks before study entry. Authors' methods: The authors estimated nucleated cell counts from reference gene primer amplification. Data came from immunoSEQ multiplex PCR; TCRdb stores just in-frame clones and leaves some out. Clone size and V and J calls were adopted from that table, with D and trimming inferred from the DNA. The table lists hundreds of thousands of clones, 80% to 90% of them singletons. The data belong to a study of blood T cell repertoires in COVID-19. Germline V CDR1 and CDR2: SGHTA, FQGNSA. The CDR3 runs to 14 residues. Trimming removed 5 bases from V and 7 bases from J; junction bases left unmatched: 9.

This receptor was obtained from a man between 45 and 60 years old who had been exposed to COVID-19. The sample taken for sequencing was PBMCs or T cells enriched from blood (not recorded which). The chain carries TRBV7-2 and TRBJ1-2; TRBD1 aligns across 8 bases. The CDR3 loop is CASSPQGALGGYTF. The CDR3 bases are TGTGCCAGCAGCCCGCAGGGGGCTTTGGGTGGCTACACCTTC. The whole variable domain, filled in from reference TRBV7-2 and TRBJ1-2, reads GAGVSQSPSNKVTEKGKDVELRCDPISGHTALYWYRQSLGQGLEFLIYFQGNSAPDKSGLPSDRFSAERTGGSVSTLTIQRTQQEDSAVYLCASSPQGALGGYTFGSGTRLTVV.